This T cell receptor (beta chain) was identified in a study of cytomegalovirus exposure and HLA in healthy donors. This clone was seen only a few times. Its antigen remains unknown. Germline V CDR1 and CDR2: ENHRY, SYGVKD. The CDR3 runs to 15 residues. V gave up 3 bases and J gave up 1 base, with 10 bases separating them. Points from the study as a whole: As a later analysis revealed, the rate of TCR association differed by HLA locus, with DRB1 most and HLA-C fewest.

Primers included in the PCR were 60 Vbeta and 13 Jbeta primers. Method: immunoSEQ multiplex PCR; TCRdb's copy keeps in-frame clones and lacks some. The repertoire has about 130,000 clones, roughly three quarters of them found once; the top ten carry about 1%. At sampling all donors were nominally healthy, likely with unrecorded immune exposures. The chain carries TRBV10-3 and TRBJ1-5, with a tentative D call TRBD1 (6 bases). The sample was PBMCs. The receptor's source is a male donor in good health and CMV-seronegative. The CDR3 sequence is CAISEEGQSNQPQHF. The CDR3 DNA is TGTGCCATCAGTGAAGAAGGACAGAGCAATCAGCCCCAGCATTTT.